A single sample is the source of the 20 T cell receptor beta chains below, sequenced in a study of CD8 T cells in Susac syndrome. Reverse transcription of 0.5 to 1 ug RNA was performed with random hexamers. TCRdb passed the immunoSEQ multiplex PCR reads through MiXCR, listing each CDR3 protein once. The data hold around 230,000 distinct CDR3 sequences, with about 95% observed a single time. The source material was CD4+ T cells from PBMCs. The receptors were gathered from a human donor with multiple sclerosis.

The table lists this clonotype with a count of one. V and J are TRBV28 and TRBJ2-7; 12 positions match TRBD2. The V segment lost 4 bases and the J segment 2 bases; nucleotides outside the gene matches: 3. The germline CDR1 and CDR2 sequences are MDHEN and SYDVKM. The CDR3 length is 15 residues. The CDR3: CASSWASGGAYEQYF. The CDR3 DNA is TGTGCCAGCAGTTGGGCTAGCGGGGGGGCCTACGAGCAGTACTTC.

The rearrangement joins TRBV27 to TRBJ1-6, with D unresolved. Germline CDR1 MNHEY, CDR2 SMNVEV (reference sequence). The V end lost 6 bases, the J end lost 6 bases, and 15 bases lay between the germline ends. The CDR3 loop spans 15 amino acids. The chain's CDR3 is CASSSSPVGNSPLHF. CDR3 coding DNA: TGTGCCAGCAGCTCGTCTCCGGTCGGTAATTCACCCCTCCACTTT.

This rearrangement joins TRBV2 to TRBJ2-1; 11 bases fit TRBD2. J was trimmed by 6 bases and V by 7 bases; bases with no gene match: 8. Germline CDR1 SNHLY, CDR2 FYNNEI. The CDR3 is 15 amino acids. For the CDR3, the DNA is TGTGCCAGCAATTTACTAGCGGGAGAACTCAATGAGCAGTTCTTC. It is translated as CASNLLAGELNEQFF.

The chain employs TRBV6-5 and TRBJ2-7; the match to TRBD2 covers 7 bases. Trimming took 6 bases from V and 6 from J; bases not matched to a gene: 14. The CDR3 has 15 amino acids. The germline V gene has CDR1 MNHEY and CDR2 SVGAGI. The CDR3 DNA reads TGTGCCAGCAGCAGCGGGGCCGGGACTATCCGCGAGCAGTACTTC. It codes for CASSSGAGTIREQYF.

The V gene is TRBV20-1, the J gene TRBJ1-2; possibly TRBD1 for D (6 bases). The germline CDR1 and CDR2 sequences are DFQATT and SNEGSKA (reference sequence). This CDR3 region has 13 residues. Trimming took 5 bases from V and 4 from J, leaving 14 bases between them. This CDR3 reads CSADRQETYGYTF. CDR3 nucleotides: TGCAGTGCTGATAGACAGGAAACCTATGGCTACACCTTC.

V gene TRBV9 combines with J gene TRBJ2-7; a possible D gene is TRBD1 (6 bases). V was shortened by 3 bases and J by 7 bases, with 11 bases between the two germline ends. The germline V gene has CDR1 SGDLS and CDR2 YYNGEE. This CDR3 region has 12 residues. CDR3 sequence: CASSADRQEQYF. CDR3 nucleotides: TGTGCCAGCAGCGCGGACAGACAGGAGCAGTACTTC.

V usage is TRBV7-2 and J usage is TRBJ2-5, with D tentatively TRBD2 (6 bases). Germline V gene lookup returns CDR1 SGHTA and CDR2 FQGNSA. Trimming took 5 bases from V and 9 from J, leaving 19 bases between them. The CDR3 sequence is 14 residues long. CDR3 in DNA: TGTGCCAGCAGCACTGTCTCGACCCGCGGGGCCCAGTACTTC. Its translation is CASSTVSTRGAQYF.

The count of this clonotype is one. V gene TRBV27 combines with J gene TRBJ1-2; D uncertain. Trimming cost V 0 bases and J 4 bases, with 12 bases left between them. CDR3 length: 15 amino acids. In germline, CDR1 is MNHEY, CDR2 SMNVEV (reference sequence). The CDR3 nucleotides are TGTGCCAGCAGTTTATCTCCCCAATCCGTCTATGGCTACACCTTC. Its protein is CASSLSPQSVYGYTF.

V and J are TRBV29-1 and TRBJ2-7; 7 positions agree with TRBD2. The trim removed 4 bases at V and 7 bases at J, leaving 7 bases unmatched. The CDR3 is 12 residues long. Germline loops: CDR1 SQVTM, CDR2 ANQGSEA. The CDR3: CSVGRGTTEQYF. The DNA of the CDR3 is TGCAGCGTTGGGCGGGGGACTACGGAGCAGTACTTC.

J is TRBJ2-1 and V is TRBV3-1; D is perhaps TRBD1 or TRBD2 (5 bases each). CDR1 and CDR2 (germline): LGHDT, YNNKEL (reference sequence). This CDR3 spans 16 amino acids. V lost 1 base and J 2 bases, leaving 12 bases between the germline ends. CDR3 protein: CASSQGLGAAYNEQFF. CDR3 nucleotide sequence: TGTGCCAGCAGCCAAGGACTCGGGGCAGCCTACAATGAGCAGTTCTTC.

The V and J genes are TRBV4-1 and TRBJ2-5, with unresolved D. Germline V gives CDR1 MGHRA, CDR2 YSYEKL. CDR3 size: 14 residues. V lost 2 bases, J lost 0 bases, and 7 bases lay in between. The DNA for the CDR3 is TGCGCCAGCAGCCAACTGCAGTACCAAGAGACCCAGTACTTC. This encodes CASSQLQYQETQYF.

The genes are TRBV5-1 and TRBJ1-1; no clear D. Germline V gives CDR1 SGHRS, CDR2 YFSETQ. This CDR3 contains 16 residues. V lost 0 bases, J lost 0 bases, and 12 bases lay in between. CDR3 region: CASSLVQAGMNTEAFF. CDR3 sequence (DNA): TGCGCCAGCAGCTTGGTTCAGGCTGGGATGAACACTGAAGCTTTCTTT. Looking up the rest from reference TRBV5-1 and TRBJ1-1 gives the full variable domain: KAGVTQTPRYLIKTRGQQVTLSCSPISGHRSVSWYQQTPGQGLQFLFEYFSETQRNKGNFPGRFSGRQFSNSRSEMNVSTLELGDSALYLCASSLVQAGMNTEAFFGQGTRLTVV.

V gene TRBV28 combines with J gene TRBJ1-2; maybe TRBD1 (6 bases). The germline CDR1 and CDR2 sequences are MDHEN and SYDVKM. The length of the CDR3 is 15 residues. V was clipped by 3 bases and J by 4 bases, with 15 bases between them. CDR3 coding DNA: TGTGCCAGCAGTTTGGATTTGGGGGGCGGCTATGGCTACACCTTC. This codes for CASSLDLGGGYGYTF.

The chain is built from TRBV2 and TRBJ2-7; D possibly corresponds to TRBD1 (6 bases). V shed 6 bases and J shed 1 base, with 13 bases lying between them. This CDR3 region has 14 residues. Per the germline V gene, CDR1 is SNHLY and CDR2 is FYNNEI. Written as DNA, the CDR3 is TGTGCCAGCAGCCGGCTACAGGGATCCTACGAGCAGTACTTC. It is translated as CASSRLQGSYEQYF. The full variable domain, rest sourced from reference TRBV2 and TRBJ2-7, is EPEVTQTPSHQVTQMGQEVILRCVPISNHLYFYWYRQILGQKVEFLVSFYNNEISEKSEIFDDQFSVERPDGSNFTLKIRSTKLEDSAMYFCASSRLQGSYEQYFGPGTRLTVT.

The rearrangement links TRBV20-1 to TRBJ2-1, with TRBD2 identical over 8 bases. The germline V gene encodes CDR1 DFQATT and CDR2 SNEGSKA (reference sequence). The CDR3 runs 14 residues. V lost 0 bases and J lost 10; bases outside the gene matches: 8. CDR3 DNA: TGCAGTGCTAGAGATCCGGGAGGGCCTGGGGAGCAGTTCTTC. Its protein product is CSARDPGGPGEQFF.

The chain recombines TRBV3-1 with TRBJ2-1; D not certain. Trimming removed 0 bases at V and 7 bases at J, with 7 bases between. The germline gives CDR1 LGHDT, CDR2 YNNKEL (reference sequence). The CDR3 is 13 amino acids. CDR3 sequence reads: CASSQDMRNEQFF. The CDR3, as DNA: TGTGCCAGCAGCCAAGATATGAGGAATGAGCAGTTCTTC.

The rearrangement links TRBV24-1 to TRBJ1-2; D gene uncertain. Germline CDR1 reads KGHDR; CDR2 reads SFDVKD. Trimming removed 4 bases at V and 5 bases at J, with 7 bases between. The CDR3 loop spans 12 amino acids. CDR3 coding DNA: TGTGCCACCAGTGACCTGCTATATGGCTACACCTTC. Translation: CATSDLLYGYTF.

The V gene is TRBV9, the J gene TRBJ1-3, with D hard to call. Germline CDR1 SGDLS, CDR2 YYNGEE. The CDR3 sequence is 16 residues long. Between the trimmed V and J ends, which lost 0 bases and 2 bases, there was a span of 12 bases. The CDR3 spells CASSVAPGVAGNTIYF. CDR3 nucleotide sequence: TGTGCCAGCAGCGTAGCGCCCGGGGTCGCTGGAAACACCATATATTTT. The full variable domain, rest sourced from reference TRBV9 and TRBJ1-3, is DSGVTQTPKHLITATGQRVTLRCSPRSGDLSVYWYQQSLDQGLQFLIQYYNGEERAKGNILERFSAQQFPDLHSELNLSSLELGDSALYFCASSVAPGVAGNTIYFGEGSWLTVV.

The chain recombines TRBV2 with TRBJ2-6, with D maybe TRBD2 (6 bases). This CDR3 spans 14 amino acids. V was cut by 10 bases and J by 2 bases, with 12 bases left in between. Germline V CDR1 and CDR2: SNHLY, FYNNEI. CDR3 DNA sequence: TGTGCCACCGCCCCGGGGGCTGGGGCCAACGTCCTGACTTTC. Its translation: CATAPGAGANVLTF.

V is TRBV15 and J is TRBJ2-7; perhaps TRBD2 as D (5 bases). Per the germline V gene, CDR1 is LNHNV and CDR2 is YYDKDF (reference sequence). With 3 bases removed from V and 3 bases from J, the gap between germline ends came to 12 bases. The CDR3 totals 14 residues. As DNA, the CDR3 is TGTGCCACCAGCAGGGGTATCGGACTCTACGAGCAGTACTTC. Its protein is CATSRGIGLYEQYF.